This T cell receptor beta chain was recovered during a study of beta chain features in type 1 diabetes. Broader study findings: Naive, central memory and regulatory TCRB repertoires appeared more similar among patients than healthy donors.

Sorting with CD45RO/CCR7/CD25/CD127/CD95/CD27 yielded naive, central memory, regulatory and stem-like memory CD4+ cells. This CDR3 has 12 residues. Germline-derived CDR1 and CDR2 are MNHEY and SVGAGI. The ends lost 0 bases at V and 9 bases at J; junction bases unmatched: 1. Expressed TCRB transcripts got sequenced, as all isolated RNA was reverse transcribed. The table came from immunoSEQ multiplex PCR; TCRdb's copy has only in-frame clones and leaves some out. The sample carries over 120,000 clones, 7% to 10% recorded once. This clone was counted a few times. The antigen remains undetermined. The sequence derives from a man between 18 and 29 years old in good health. The sample consisted of central memory CD4+ T cells from blood. The chain joins TRBV6-5 to TRBJ2-7; 8 nucleotides agree with TRBD1. Here the CDR3 DNA reads TGTGCCAGCAGTTACTCGACAGGGGTGCAGTACTTC. This codes for CASSYSTGVQYF.